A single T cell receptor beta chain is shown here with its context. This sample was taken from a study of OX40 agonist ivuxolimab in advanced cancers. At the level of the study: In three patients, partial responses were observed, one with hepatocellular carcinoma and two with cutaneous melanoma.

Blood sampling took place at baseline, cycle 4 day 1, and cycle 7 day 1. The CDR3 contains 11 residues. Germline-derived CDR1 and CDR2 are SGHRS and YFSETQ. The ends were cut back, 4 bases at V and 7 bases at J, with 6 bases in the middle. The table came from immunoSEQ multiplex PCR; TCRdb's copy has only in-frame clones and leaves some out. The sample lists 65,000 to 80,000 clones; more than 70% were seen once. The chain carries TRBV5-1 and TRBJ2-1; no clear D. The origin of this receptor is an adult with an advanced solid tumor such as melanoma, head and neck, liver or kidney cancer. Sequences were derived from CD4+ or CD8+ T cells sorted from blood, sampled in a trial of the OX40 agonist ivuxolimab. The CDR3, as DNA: TGCGCCAGCAGCCTAGGGAATGAGCAGTTCTTC. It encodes CASSLGNEQFF.